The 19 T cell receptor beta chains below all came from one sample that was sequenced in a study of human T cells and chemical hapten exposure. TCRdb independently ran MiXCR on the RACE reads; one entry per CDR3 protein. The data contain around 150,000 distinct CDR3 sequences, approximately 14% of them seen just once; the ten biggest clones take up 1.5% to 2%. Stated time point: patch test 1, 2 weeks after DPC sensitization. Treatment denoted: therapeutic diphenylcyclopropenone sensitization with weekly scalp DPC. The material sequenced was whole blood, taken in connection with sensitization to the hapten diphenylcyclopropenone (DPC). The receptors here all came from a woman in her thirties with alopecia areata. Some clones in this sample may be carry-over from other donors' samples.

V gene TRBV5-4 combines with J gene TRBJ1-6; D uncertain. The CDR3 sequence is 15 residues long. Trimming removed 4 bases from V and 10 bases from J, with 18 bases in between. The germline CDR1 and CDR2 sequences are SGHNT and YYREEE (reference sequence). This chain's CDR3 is CASSTRTDGRSPLHF. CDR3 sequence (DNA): TGTGCCAGCAGCACTCGGACGGACGGAAGATCACCCCTCCACTTT.

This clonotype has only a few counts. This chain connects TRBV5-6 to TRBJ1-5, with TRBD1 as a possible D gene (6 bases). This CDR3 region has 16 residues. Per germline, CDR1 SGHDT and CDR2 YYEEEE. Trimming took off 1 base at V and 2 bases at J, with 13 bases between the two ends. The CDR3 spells CASSLTGRGRNQPQHF. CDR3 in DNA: TGTGCCAGCAGCTTGACAGGGAGGGGACGCAATCAGCCCCAGCATTTT.

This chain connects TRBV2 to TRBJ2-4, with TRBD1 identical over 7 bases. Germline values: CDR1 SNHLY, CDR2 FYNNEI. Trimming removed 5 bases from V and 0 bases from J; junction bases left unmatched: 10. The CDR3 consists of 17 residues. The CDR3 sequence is CASSPTGSILAKNIQYF. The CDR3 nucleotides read TGTGCCAGCAGTCCGACAGGGTCAATTCTAGCCAAAAACATTCAGTACTTC.

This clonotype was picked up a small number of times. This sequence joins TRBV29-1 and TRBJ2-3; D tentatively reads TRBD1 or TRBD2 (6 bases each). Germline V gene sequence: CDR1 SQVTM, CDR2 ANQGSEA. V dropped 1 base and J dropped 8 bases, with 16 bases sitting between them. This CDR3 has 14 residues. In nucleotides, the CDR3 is TGCAGCGTTGAAGGCCCGGGGGCACGAACTACGCAGTATTTT. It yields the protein CSVEGPGARTTQYF.

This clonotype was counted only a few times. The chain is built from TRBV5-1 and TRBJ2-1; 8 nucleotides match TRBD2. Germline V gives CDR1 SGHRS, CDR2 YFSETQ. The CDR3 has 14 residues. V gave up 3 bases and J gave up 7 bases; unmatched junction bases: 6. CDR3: CASSSTGLVNEQFF. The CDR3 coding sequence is TGCGCCAGCAGCTCGACGGGACTAGTGAATGAGCAGTTCTTC.

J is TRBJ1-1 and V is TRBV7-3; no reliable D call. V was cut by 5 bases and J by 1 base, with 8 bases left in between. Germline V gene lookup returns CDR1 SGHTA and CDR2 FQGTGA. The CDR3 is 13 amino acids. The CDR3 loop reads CASSPSPNTEAFF. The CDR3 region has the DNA TGTGCCAGCAGCCCTTCACCGAACACTGAAGCTTTCTTT. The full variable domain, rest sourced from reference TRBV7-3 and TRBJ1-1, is GAGVSQTPSNKVTEKGKYVELRCDPISGHTALYWYRQSLGQGPEFLIYFQGTGAADDSGLPNDRFFAVRPEGSVSTLKIQRTERGDSAVYLCASSPSPNTEAFFGQGTRLTVV.

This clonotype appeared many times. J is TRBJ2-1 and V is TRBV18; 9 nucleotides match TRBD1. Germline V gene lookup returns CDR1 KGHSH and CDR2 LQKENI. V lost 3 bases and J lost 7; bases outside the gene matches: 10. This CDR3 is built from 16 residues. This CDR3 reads CASSPSYRGLVNEQFF. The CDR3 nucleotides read TGTGCCAGCTCACCTTCGTACAGGGGGCTTGTAAATGAGCAGTTCTTC.

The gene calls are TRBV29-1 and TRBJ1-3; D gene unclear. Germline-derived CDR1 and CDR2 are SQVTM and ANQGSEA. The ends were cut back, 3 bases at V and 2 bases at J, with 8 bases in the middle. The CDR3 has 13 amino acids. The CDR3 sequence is CSVDFGTGNTIYF. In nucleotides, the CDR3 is TGCAGCGTTGATTTCGGGACTGGAAACACCATATATTTT.

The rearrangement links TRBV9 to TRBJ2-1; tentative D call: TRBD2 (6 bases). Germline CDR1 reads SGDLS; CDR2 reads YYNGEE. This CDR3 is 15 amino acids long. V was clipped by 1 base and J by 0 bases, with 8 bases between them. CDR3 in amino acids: CASSVTGASYNEQFF. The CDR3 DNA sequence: TGTGCCAGCAGCGTAACGGGAGCCTCCTACAATGAGCAGTTCTTC.

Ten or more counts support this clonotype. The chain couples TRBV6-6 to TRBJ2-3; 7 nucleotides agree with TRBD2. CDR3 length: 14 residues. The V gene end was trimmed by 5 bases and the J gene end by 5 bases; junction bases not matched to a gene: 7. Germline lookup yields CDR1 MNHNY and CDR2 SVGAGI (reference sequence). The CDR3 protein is CASSPPGLLDTQYF. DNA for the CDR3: TGTGCCAGCAGTCCCCCGGGACTATTAGATACGCAGTATTTT.

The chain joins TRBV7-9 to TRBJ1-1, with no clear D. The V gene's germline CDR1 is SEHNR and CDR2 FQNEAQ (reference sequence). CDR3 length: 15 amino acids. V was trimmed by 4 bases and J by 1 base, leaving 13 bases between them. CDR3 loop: CASSSDTSGNTEAFF. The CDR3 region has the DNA TGTGCCAGCAGCTCAGACACCTCTGGGAACACTGAAGCTTTCTTT.

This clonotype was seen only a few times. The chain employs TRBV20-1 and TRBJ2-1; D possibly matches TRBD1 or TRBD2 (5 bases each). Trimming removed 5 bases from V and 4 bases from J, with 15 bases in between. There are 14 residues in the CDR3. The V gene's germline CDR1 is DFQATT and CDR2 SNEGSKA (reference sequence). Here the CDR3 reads CSAYRDGGYNEQFF. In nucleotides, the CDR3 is TGCAGTGCTTACCGGGACGGAGGATACAATGAGCAGTTCTTC.

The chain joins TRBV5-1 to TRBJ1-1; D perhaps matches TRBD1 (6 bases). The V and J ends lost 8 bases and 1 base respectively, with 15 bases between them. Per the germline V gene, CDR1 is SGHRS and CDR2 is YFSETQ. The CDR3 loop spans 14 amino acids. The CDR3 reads CASGWGQRNTEAFF. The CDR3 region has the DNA TGCGCCAGTGGTTGGGGGCAGCGGAACACTGAAGCTTTCTTT. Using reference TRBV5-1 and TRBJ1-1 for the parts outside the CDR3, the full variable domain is KAGVTQTPRYLIKTRGQQVTLSCSPISGHRSVSWYQQTPGQGLQFLFEYFSETQRNKGNFPGRFSGRQFSNSRSEMNVSTLELGDSALYLCASGWGQRNTEAFFGQGTRLTVV.

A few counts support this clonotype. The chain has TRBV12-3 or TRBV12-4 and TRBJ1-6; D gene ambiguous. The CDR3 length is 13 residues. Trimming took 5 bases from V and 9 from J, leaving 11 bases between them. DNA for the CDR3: TGTGCCAGCAGTCAGCGAAGTCCTTCACCCCTCCACTTT. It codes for CASSQRSPSPLHF.

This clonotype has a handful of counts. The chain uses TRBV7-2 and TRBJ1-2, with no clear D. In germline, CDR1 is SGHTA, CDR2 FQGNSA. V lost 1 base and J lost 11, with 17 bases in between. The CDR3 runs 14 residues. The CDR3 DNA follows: TGTGCCAGCAGCTTAGATTGGGGTGCGCGTCGGTACACCTTC. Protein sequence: CASSLDWGARRYTF.

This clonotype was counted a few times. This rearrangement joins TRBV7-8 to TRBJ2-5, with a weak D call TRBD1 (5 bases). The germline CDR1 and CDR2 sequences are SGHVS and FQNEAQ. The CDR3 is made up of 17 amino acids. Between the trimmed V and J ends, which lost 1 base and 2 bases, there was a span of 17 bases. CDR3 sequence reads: CASSLVFGTGEQETQYF. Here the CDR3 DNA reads TGTGCCAGCAGCTTAGTTTTTGGAACAGGCGAACAAGAGACCCAGTACTTC. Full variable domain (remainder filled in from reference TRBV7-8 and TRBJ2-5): GAGVSQSPRYKVAKRGQDVALRCDPISGHVSLFWYQQALGQGPEFLTYFQNEAQLDKSGLPSDRFFAERPEGSVSTLKIQRTQQEDSAVYLCASSLVFGTGEQETQYFGPGTRLLVL.

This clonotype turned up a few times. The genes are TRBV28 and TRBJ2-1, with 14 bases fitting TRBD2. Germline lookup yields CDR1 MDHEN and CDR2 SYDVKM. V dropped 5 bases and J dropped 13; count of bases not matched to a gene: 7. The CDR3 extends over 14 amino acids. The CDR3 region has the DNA TGTGCCAGCAGTCCTCGACTAGCGGGGGGGCTCCAGTTCTTC. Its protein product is CASSPRLAGGLQFF.

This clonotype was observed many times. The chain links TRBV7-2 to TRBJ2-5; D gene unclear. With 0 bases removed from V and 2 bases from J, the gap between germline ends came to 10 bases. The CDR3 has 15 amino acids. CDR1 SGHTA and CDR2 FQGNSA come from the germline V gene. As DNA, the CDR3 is TGTGCCAGCAGCTTAGCACTGGGCCAACAAGAGACCCAGTACTTC. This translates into CASSLALGQQETQYF.

The CDR3 sequence: CASNAHRGYGANVLTF. The CDR3 nucleotides are TGTGCCAGCAACGCCCACCGGGGGTACGGGGCCAACGTCCTGACTTTC. V gene TRBV7-3 combines with J gene TRBJ2-6; D may be TRBD2 (6 bases). Trimming removed 7 bases from V and 4 bases from J, with 17 bases in between. The CDR3 is 16 residues long. Germline V CDR1 and CDR2: SGHTA, FQGTGA.